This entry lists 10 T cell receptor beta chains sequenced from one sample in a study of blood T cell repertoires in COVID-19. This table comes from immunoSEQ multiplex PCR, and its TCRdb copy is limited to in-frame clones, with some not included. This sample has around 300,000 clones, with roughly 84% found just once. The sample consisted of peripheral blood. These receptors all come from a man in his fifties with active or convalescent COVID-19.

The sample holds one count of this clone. CDR3 in DNA: TGTGCCTCCATCGGGGCAGGGGCCCAGAACACTGAAGCTTTCTTT. Protein: CASIGAGAQNTEAFF. The chain combines TRBV19 with TRBJ1-1; D perhaps matches TRBD1 (6 bases). The CDR3 totals 15 residues. Germline V gene sequence: CDR1 LNHDA, CDR2 SQIVND (reference sequence). V lost 11 bases, J lost 1 base, and 20 bases lay in between.

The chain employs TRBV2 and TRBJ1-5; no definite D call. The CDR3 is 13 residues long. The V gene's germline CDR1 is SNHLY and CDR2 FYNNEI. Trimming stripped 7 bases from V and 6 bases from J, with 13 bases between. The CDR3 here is CASIRELGQPQHF. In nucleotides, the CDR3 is TGTGCCAGCATAAGGGAGCTCGGTCAGCCCCAGCATTTT.

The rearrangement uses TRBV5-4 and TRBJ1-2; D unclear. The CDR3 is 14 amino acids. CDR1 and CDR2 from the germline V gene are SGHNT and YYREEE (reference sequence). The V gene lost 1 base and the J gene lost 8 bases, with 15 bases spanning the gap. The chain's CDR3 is CASSLIRGGDGYTF. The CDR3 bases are TGTGCCAGCAGCTTGATTCGGGGAGGCGACGGCTACACCTTC. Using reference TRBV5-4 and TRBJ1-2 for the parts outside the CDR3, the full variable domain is ETGVTQSPTHLIKTRGQQVTLRCSSQSGHNTVSWYQQALGQGPQFIFQYYREEENGRGNFPPRFSGLQFPNYSSELNVNALELDDSALYLCASSLIRGGDGYTFGSGTRLTVV.

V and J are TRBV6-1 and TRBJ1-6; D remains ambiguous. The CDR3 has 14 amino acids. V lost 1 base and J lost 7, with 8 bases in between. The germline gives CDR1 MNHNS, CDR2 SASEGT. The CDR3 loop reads CASSEVPRNSPLHF. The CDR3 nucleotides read TGTGCCAGCAGTGAAGTTCCCAGAAATTCACCCCTCCACTTT.

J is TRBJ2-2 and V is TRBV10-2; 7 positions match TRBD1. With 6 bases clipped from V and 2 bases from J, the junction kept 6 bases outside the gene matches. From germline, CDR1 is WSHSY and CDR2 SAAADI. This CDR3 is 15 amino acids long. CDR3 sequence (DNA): TGCGCCAGCAGCTGGGGACAGATAAACACCGGGGAGCTGTTTTTT. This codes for CASSWGQINTGELFF.

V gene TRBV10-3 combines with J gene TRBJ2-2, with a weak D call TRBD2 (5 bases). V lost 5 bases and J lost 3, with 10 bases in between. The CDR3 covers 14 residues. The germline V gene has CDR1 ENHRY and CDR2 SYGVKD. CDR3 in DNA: TGTGCCATCAGTCCCGGGGAAGACACCGGGGAGCTGTTTTTT. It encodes CAISPGEDTGELFF.

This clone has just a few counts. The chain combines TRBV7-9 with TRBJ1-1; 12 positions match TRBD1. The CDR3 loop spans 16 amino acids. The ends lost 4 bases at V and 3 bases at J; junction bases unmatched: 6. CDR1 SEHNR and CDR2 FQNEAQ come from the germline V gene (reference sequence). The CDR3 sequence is CASSSGTGGGDTEAFF. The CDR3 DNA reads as TGTGCCAGCAGCTCCGGGACAGGGGGCGGGGACACTGAAGCTTTCTTT.

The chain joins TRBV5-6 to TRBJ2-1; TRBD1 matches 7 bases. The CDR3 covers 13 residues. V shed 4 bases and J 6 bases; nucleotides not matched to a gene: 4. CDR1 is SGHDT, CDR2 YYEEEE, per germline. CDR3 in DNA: TGTGCCAGCAGCCGTGACAGGGCCAATGAGCAGTTCTTC. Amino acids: CASSRDRANEQFF.

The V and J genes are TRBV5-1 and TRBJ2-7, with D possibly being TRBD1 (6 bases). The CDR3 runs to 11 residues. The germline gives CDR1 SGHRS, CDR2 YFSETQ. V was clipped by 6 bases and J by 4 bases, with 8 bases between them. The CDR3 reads CASKGEYEQYF. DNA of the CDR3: TGCGCCAGCAAGGGGGAGTACGAGCAGTACTTC.

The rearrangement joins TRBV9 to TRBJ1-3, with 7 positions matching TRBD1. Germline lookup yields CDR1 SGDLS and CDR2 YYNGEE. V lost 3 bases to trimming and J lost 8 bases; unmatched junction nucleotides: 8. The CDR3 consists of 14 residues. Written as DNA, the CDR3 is TGTGCCAGCAGCGCCGACAGGGCCGGGGACACCATATATTTT. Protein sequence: CASSADRAGDTIYF.